The 5 T cell receptor beta chains reported below all come from one sample, sequenced in a study of T-cell memory formation after mild COVID-19. From the 5' RACE reads, TCRdb called clonotypes with MiXCR, one entry per CDR3 protein. Of about 340,000 distinct CDR3 sequences listed, approximately 16% were seen once; the top ten hold around 24%. The sequencing input was PBMCs or a T cell subset sorted from them (not recorded which). The receptors were gathered from a young man who had mild COVID-19 (a few samples of this study predate the infection). Cell type and time point are not known.

The CDR3 region is CAWSVRGIYGYTF. CDR3 nucleotide sequence: TGTGCCTGGAGTGTACGAGGGATCTATGGCTACACCTTC. The chain uses TRBV30 and TRBJ1-2; D gene unclear. The V and J ends lost 0 bases and 4 bases respectively, with 9 bases between them. The CDR3 sequence is 13 residues long. Germline V gene sequence: CDR1 GTSNPN, CDR2 SVGIG (reference sequence).

The chain recombines TRBV20-1 with TRBJ2-7; 7 nucleotides align to TRBD1. The CDR3 is 14 amino acids. With 2 bases clipped from V and 0 bases from J, the junction kept 4 bases outside the gene matches. Germline V lookup: CDR1 DFQATT, CDR2 SNEGSKA (reference sequence). The CDR3 DNA reads as TGCAGTGCTAGAACCGGGACAGCCTCCTACGAGCAGTACTTC. Its protein is CSARTGTASYEQYF.

This clonotype was counted at least ten times. The chain joins TRBV5-5 to TRBJ1-6; no reliable D call. This CDR3 has 12 residues. Germline CDR1 and CDR2: SGHKS and YYEKEE (reference sequence). The V end was cut by 3 bases, the J end by 9 bases, with 7 bases between. CDR3 amino acids: CASSSTTSPLHF. The CDR3 DNA sequence: TGTGCCAGCAGCTCTACTACTTCACCCCTCCACTTT.

The chain is built from TRBV6-4 and TRBJ1-5; TRBD1 matches 9 bases. Germline values: CDR1 MRHNA, CDR2 SNTAGT. The CDR3 has 17 amino acids. V lost 0 bases and J lost 6; bases outside the gene matches: 9. CDR3 DNA sequence: TGTGCCAGCAGTGACTCGCCCGGGACAGGGATTGGTCAGCCCCAGCATTTT. It translates to CASSDSPGTGIGQPQHF.

The genes are TRBV7-2 and TRBJ1-5; 7 bases fit TRBD1. Looked up from germline, CDR1 is SGHTA and CDR2 is FQGNSA. V trimming: 4 bases; J trimming: 5 bases; junction bases outside the gene matches: 17. CDR3 size: 18 residues. Here the CDR3 reads CASSSPGERDREDQPQHF. The CDR3 DNA follows: TGTGCCAGCAGCTCCCCTGGGGAACGGGACAGAGAAGATCAGCCCCAGCATTTT. The full variable domain, completed using reference TRBV7-2 and TRBJ1-5, is GAGVSQSPSNKVTEKGKDVELRCDPISGHTALYWYRQSLGQGLEFLIYFQGNSAPDKSGLPSDRFSAERTGGSVSTLTIQRTQQEDSAVYLCASSSPGERDREDQPQHFGDGTRLSIL.